One T cell receptor beta chain is described in this entry. No antigen is known for it. It has no much larger one-base neighbor in the sample; base qualities were not kept. Ficoll-Paque density gradient centrifugation was the method used to isolate PBMCs. This sample is drawn from a study of T-cell memory formation after mild COVID-19 (dated by TCRdb to 2020 to 2022). With regard to the full study: TCR sequence clusters from the two donors were largely donor specific. T-cell clones expanding and contracting after mild COVID-19 in a couple of donors were tracked by longitudinal TCRalpha and TCRbeta repertoire sequencing. Two young, previously healthy adult volunteers made up the cohort, one male and one female. Findings and caveats that apply to the study as a whole: Whether the second-wave clones peaking on day 37 were SARS-CoV-2 specific was not confirmed. From day 15 to 85, contracting clones showed balanced CD4/CD8 phenotypes, whereas a second wave of clones that expanded from day 15 to 37 leaned towards CD4+. Only a couple of mild cases were covered by the study, and larger cohorts that include severe cases with pre-infection samples were considered necessary. Contracting CD4+ clones were found mainly in CM and EM memory subsets, while CD8+ clones were enriched in EMRA. The detection of some responding clones in pre-infection memory suggests that pre-existing cross-reactive memory T cells joined the SARS-CoV-2 response.

The instrument given in TCRdb is Illumina NovaSeq 6000. cDNA libraries for TCRalpha and TCRbeta were prepared by 5'RACE using constant-segment primers, with sample barcodes and unique molecular identifiers added. RNA was extracted from every sample with Trizol reagent. Libraries were amplified in two PCR steps, with a second sample barcode and Illumina TruSeq adapters added in the second step. The libraries were sequenced on an Illumina NovaSeq using 2 x 150 bp paired-end reads. On the authors' methods: With migec v1.2.7, reads were demultiplexed and then collapsed into UMI-guided consensus sequences. With mixcr v2.1.11, UMI consensuses were aligned to TRA and TRB V and J templates and assembled into clonotypes. A clonotype was counted as expanded or contracted only when both edgeR and NoisET called the clonotype significant, with the noise models trained on biological replicates. edgeR calls used a false discovery rate-adjusted p below 0.01 and a log2 fold-change threshold of 1. As an exploratory analysis of dynamics, max-normalized trajectories of the 1000 most abundant clonotypes were examined by PCA with hierarchical clustering. Each responding clone was given a CD4 or CD8 phenotype based on the CD4+ and CD8+ repertoires, which had been sequenced separately. TCRdb trimmed the raw reads at Q25, called clones with MiXCR and kept productive beta chains. CDR3 protein sequences are deduplicated, and each keeps its most common genes and DNA. TCRdb's processing, not the authors', yielded these V and J calls. This sample is represented by approximately 500,000 distinct CDR3 sequences; approximately 25% of them were singletons. The top ten clones comprise 9.5% to 15% of the sample.

A distance of 10 bases separates the germline ends of V and J, which lose 2 bases and 0 bases respectively. The CDR3 starts with the cysteine, ends with the phenylalanine, and has 14 residues. The retained sequence is limited to the CDR3, 42 bases, with the frame set at the first base. The germline V gene (reference sequence) supplies CDR1 DFQATT and CDR2 SNEGSKA. The material sequenced was PBMCs or a T cell subset sorted from them (not recorded which). The TCR originated in an adult woman who had mild COVID-19 (a few samples of this study predate the infection). The sample titles of this study are shuffled in the database, so cell type and time point are left out; the donor was told from shared clones. The V and J genes are TRBV20-1 and TRBJ1-1; the D gene identity is not certain. The encoded CDR3 is CSARRQVMNTEAFF. The sequenced DNA: TGCAGTGCTAGAAGGCAGGTCATGAACACTGAAGCTTTCTTT.